There are a few counts of the clone carrying this T cell receptor (beta chain). No antigen is known for it. This specimen belongs to a study of early T cells in non-severe SARS-CoV-2 infection. Study information: Unsorted whole-blood RNA was sequenced in bulk, leaving chains unpaired. Study outcomes and limitations: There was a bias toward anti-spike CD8 responses in VDJdb matching, which missed private and CD4 specificities.

Attachment of unique molecular identifiers was made to individual cDNA molecules. TCRdb reprocessed the 5' RACE reads via MiXCR and lists one record per CDR3 protein. This repertoire shows 80,000 or so distinct CDR3 sequences, about 6% found once; its top ten account for 6.5% to 9%. Germline V gene sequence: CDR1 SGDLS, CDR2 YYNGEE. The CDR3 extends over 18 amino acids. The ends lost 0 bases at V and 1 base at J; junction bases unmatched: 10. The specimen sequenced was whole blood. This receptor was taken from an adult who was a healthcare worker with PCR-confirmed SARS-CoV-2 infection or an uninfected control (not recorded which). The J gene is TRBJ2-1, the V gene TRBV9, with 7 bases identical to TRBD2. The CDR3 nucleotides are TGTGCCAGCAGCGTAGAGCGGGCGGGACTATCTTCCTACAATGAGCAGTTCTTC. This translates into CASSVERAGLSSYNEQFF.